The 13 T cell receptor beta chains given below trace back to one sample, sequenced in a study of molecular identifiers for immune sequencing clone quantification. TCRdb re-called the PCR reads through MiXCR, storing one row per CDR3 protein. The sample carries approximately 590,000 distinct CDR3 sequences, around 25% recorded once. Sample: naive CD8+ T cells from blood, with Jurkat cell RNA spiked in. Documented subset: FACS-sorted CD8+CD4-CCR7+CD45RA+ naive T cells. These receptor sequences come from a human donor in good health. Some libraries in this study had Jurkat cell RNA spiked in.

This clonotype was detected ten times or more. This chain links TRBV7-9 with TRBJ2-7, with D hard to call. Germline V gives CDR1 SEHNR, CDR2 FQNEAQ (reference sequence). This CDR3 is built from 11 residues. The V end was cut by 5 bases, the J end by 7 bases, with 9 bases between. CDR3 protein: CASSRLGEQYF. The CDR3 DNA sequence: TGTGCCAGCAGCCGCCTGGGTGAGCAGTACTTC.

With respect to this clonotype: One end of the junction does not line up with germline, which may come from a read error. The genes are TRBV9 and TRBJ2-7, with TRBD2 matching over 7 bases. CDR3 length: 15 amino acids. CDR1 and CDR2 (germline): SGDLS, YYNGEE. The CDR3 nucleotides read TGTGCCAGCGGCGTAGGAGGCGGGGGAGCCTACGAGCAGTACTTC. This codes for CASGVGGGGAYEQYF.

This clonotype was seen many times. This chain links TRBV4-3 with TRBJ2-7; 7 bases are shared with TRBD1. The CDR3 runs to 15 residues. V was pared by 0 bases and J by 4 bases, with 6 bases of the junction left unmatched. Germline CDR1 and CDR2: LGHNA and YSLEER. CDR3 amino acids: CASSQDWDSYYEQYF. Here the CDR3 DNA reads TGCGCCAGCAGCCAAGACTGGGACAGCTATTACGAGCAGTACTTC.

The rearrangement uses TRBV9 and TRBJ1-3; 10 bases fit TRBD1. Per the germline V gene, CDR1 is SGDLS and CDR2 is YYNGEE. This CDR3 region has 17 residues. After removal of 3 bases from V and 2 bases from J, the junction contained 8 bases not matched to a gene. The CDR3 sequence is CASSAPKDRGPGNTIYF. The CDR3 bases are TGTGCCAGCAGCGCCCCGAAAGACAGGGGGCCTGGAAACACCATATATTTT.

This clonotype was observed a few times. The chain is built from TRBV27 and TRBJ2-5; D may match TRBD1 or TRBD2 (5 bases each). Trimming shortened V by 5 bases and J by 1 base, and 11 bases separated the two germline ends. This CDR3 contains 14 residues. CDR1 and CDR2 from the germline V gene are MNHEY and SMNVEV (reference sequence). This CDR3 is CASSPAGTQETQYF. The CDR3 DNA reads TGTGCCAGCAGTCCTGCAGGGACCCAAGAGACCCAGTACTTC.

At least ten counts were recorded for this clonotype. The chain has TRBV13 and TRBJ1-2, with a weak D call TRBD1 (5 bases). Trimming stripped 2 bases from V and 3 bases from J, with 16 bases between. There are 16 residues in the CDR3. Per the germline V gene, CDR1 is PRHDT and CDR2 is FYEKMQ (reference sequence). The CDR3 DNA sequence: TGTGCCAGCAGCTTACGTATACAGGAGACCTACTATGGCTACACCTTC. This codes for CASSLRIQETYYGYTF.

A few counts support this clonotype. The chain joins TRBV6-2 or TRBV6-3 to TRBJ2-2; D is possibly TRBD2 (6 bases). The germline V gene encodes CDR1 MNHEY and CDR2 SVGEGT. Deletions cut 9 bases from V and 3 bases from J, with 14 bases between. The CDR3 spans 14 residues. For the CDR3, the DNA is TGTGCCAGTAACGGGGGTTACTACACCGGGGAGCTGTTTTTT. Amino acids: CASNGGYYTGELFF.

The gene calls are TRBV7-8 and TRBJ1-3; the D gene is possibly TRBD1 (5 bases). In germline, CDR1 is SGHVS, CDR2 FQNEAQ. The CDR3 consists of 19 residues. V was clipped by 1 base and J by 0 bases, with 19 bases between them. CDR3 sequence (DNA): TGTGCCAGCAGCTTAGTAGTGATGGCAGGGAGCAGCTCTGGAAACACCATATATTTT. Translated, it gives CASSLVVMAGSSSGNTIYF.

This clonotype was counted only a few times. The V gene is TRBV11-2, the J gene TRBJ1-1; possible D gene TRBD1, 6 bases. Germline V CDR1 and CDR2: SGHAT, FQNNGV. V was clipped by 2 bases and J by 4 bases, with 14 bases between them. The length of the CDR3 is 15 residues. The CDR3 DNA follows: TGTGCCAGCAGCTTACCGAAGGGGGTTTTCACTGAAGCTTTCTTT. Translation: CASSLPKGVFTEAFF.

This clonotype was counted ten times or more. The gene calls are TRBV24-1 and TRBJ2-2; the D is unclear. Germline lookup yields CDR1 KGHDR and CDR2 SFDVKD. This CDR3 comprises 13 residues. V dropped 7 bases and J dropped 4 bases, with 9 bases sitting between them. The CDR3 spells CATSALRTGELFF. DNA of the CDR3: TGTGCCACCAGCGCCCTACGCACCGGGGAGCTGTTTTTT.

V usage is TRBV27 and J usage is TRBJ1-1; 9 positions match TRBD1. This CDR3 comprises 16 residues. Germline loops: CDR1 MNHEY, CDR2 SMNVEV (reference sequence). The V segment lost 6 bases and the J segment 1 base; nucleotides outside the gene matches: 9. This CDR3 reads CASRHRQGDWNTEAFF. The CDR3 DNA reads as TGTGCCAGCAGGCACAGACAGGGGGATTGGAACACTGAAGCTTTCTTT.

With respect to this clonotype: A much larger clone differs by one base, so this may be a read error. The gene calls are TRBV6-5 and TRBJ1-4; 12 positions agree with TRBD1. CDR3 length equals 15 residues. Germline-derived CDR1 and CDR2 are MNHEY and SVGAGI. Germline trimming cut 3 bases from V and 8 bases from J; bases unmatched to any gene: 4. CDR3 residues: CASSYGTGGVEKLFF. CDR3 DNA sequence: TGTGCCAGCAGTTATGGGACAGGGGGCGTGGAAAAACTGTTTTTT.

This clonotype was recorded at least ten times. Here the CDR3 DNA reads TGTGCCAGCAGCCAAGGGGGTAGTGGGCAATGGCAGCCCCAGCATTTT. This codes for CASSQGGSGQWQPQHF. The V and J genes are TRBV3-1 and TRBJ1-5; D is uncertain. CDR1 is LGHDT and CDR2 is YNNKEL in the germline V gene (reference sequence). Deletions cut 1 base from V and 7 bases from J, with 17 bases between. This CDR3 is 16 amino acids long.